This passage covers 20 T cell receptor beta chains from one sample sequenced in a study of T cells in Graves' hyperthyroidism and ophthalmopathy. The CDR3 regions of TCR beta were amplified from RNA transcripts. HTBI primers drove first-round RT-PCR of the TCR CDR3. TCRdb reprocessed the multiplex PCR reads via MiXCR and lists one record per CDR3 protein. In the table there are 500,000 to 750,000 distinct CDR3 sequences, around 46% of which are singletons. Source material: peripheral blood or thyroid tissue (not recorded which). The receptors shown here come from a woman aged 18 to 35 with Graves' hyperthyroidism.

The J gene is TRBJ2-2, the V gene TRBV7-3; D not certain. The CDR3 length is 12 residues. The germline CDR1 and CDR2 sequences are SGHTA and FQGTGA. The V and J ends lost 0 bases and 9 bases respectively, with 5 bases between them. The CDR3: CASSLTARELFF. CDR3 sequence (DNA): TGTGCCAGCAGCTTAACAGCGAGGGAGCTGTTTTTT.

The chain carries TRBV7-3 and TRBJ1-6, with D maybe TRBD1 (5 bases). CDR3 size: 14 residues. Trimming took 5 bases from V and 3 from J, leaving 8 bases between them. The germline V gene encodes CDR1 SGHTA and CDR2 FQGTGA. The CDR3, as DNA: TGTGCCAGCAGCGCGGGACTCTATAATTCACCCCTCCACTTT. It translates to CASSAGLYNSPLHF.

As regards this clonotype: One end of the junction varies from germline; a read error may be responsible. The J gene is TRBJ1-1, the V gene TRBV20-1; no clear D. The CDR3 has 13 residues. CDR1 DFQATT and CDR2 SNEGSKA come from the germline V gene (reference sequence). CDR3: CSARAGGDTEALF. CDR3 coding DNA: TGCAGTGCTAGAGCGGGAGGCGACACTGAAGCTCTCTTT.

This clonotype was counted once. The DNA of the CDR3 is TGTGCCAGCAGCATGAGGACTAGCGGGGAATACAATGAGCAGTTCTTC. As protein: CASSMRTSGEYNEQFF. J is TRBJ2-1 and V is TRBV7-2; the match to TRBD2 covers 12 bases. Germline-derived CDR1 and CDR2 are SGHTA and FQGNSA. The CDR3 extends over 16 amino acids. Trimming removed 5 bases from V and 4 bases from J; junction bases left unmatched: 6.

This sequence joins TRBV5-1 and TRBJ1-4; perhaps TRBD1 as D (5 bases). The CDR3 length is 17 residues. V was shortened by 3 bases and J by 6 bases, with 21 bases between the two germline ends. CDR1 SGHRS and CDR2 YFSETQ come from the germline V gene. The CDR3 DNA reads as TGCGCCAGCAGCTCCCAGGGACTAGCGGGAGTGGATGAAAAACTGTTTTTT. This translates into CASSSQGLAGVDEKLFF.

This chain uses TRBV30 with TRBJ1-2, with no clear D. V was trimmed by 0 bases and J by 6 bases, leaving 11 bases between them. The germline V gene encodes CDR1 GTSNPN and CDR2 SVGIG (reference sequence). The CDR3 has 13 amino acids. This CDR3 is CAWSVRVGDGYTF. Here the CDR3 DNA reads TGTGCCTGGAGTGTACGGGTAGGAGATGGCTACACCTTC.

The chain employs TRBV12-1 and TRBJ1-3; the table assigns TRBD1, which was not confirmed against the DNA. TRBV12-1 corresponds to a pseudogene. The CDR3 is 17 residues long. Written as DNA, the CDR3 is TGTGCCAGCAGCTTTGCTACAGGGCCGAGCTCTGGAAACACCATATATTTT. It codes for CASSFATGPSSGNTIYF.

The chain couples TRBV2 to TRBJ2-5, with TRBD2 matching over 16 bases. In germline, CDR1 is SNHLY, CDR2 FYNNEI. This CDR3 region has 15 residues. Germline trimming cut 8 bases from V and 5 bases from J; bases unmatched to any gene: 5. The CDR3 DNA sequence: TGTGCCAGCTATCCGGGACTAGCGGGAGGGGAGACCCAGTACTTC. Translating gives CASYPGLAGGETQYF. Together with reference TRBV2 and TRBJ2-5, the CDR3 gives the full variable domain: EPEVTQTPSHQVTQMGQEVILRCVPISNHLYFYWYRQILGQKVEFLVSFYNNEISEKSEIFDDQFSVERPDGSNFTLKIRSTKLEDSAMYFCASYPGLAGGETQYFGPGTRLLVL.

This clonotype was detected ten times or more. The rearrangement links TRBV19 to TRBJ2-5; possible D gene TRBD2, 6 bases. The CDR3 is 15 amino acids. The V end lost 3 bases, the J end lost 1 base, and 12 bases lay between the germline ends. Germline V gene data show CDR1 as LNHDA and CDR2 as SQIVND (reference sequence). The CDR3 nucleotides read TGTGCCAGTAGTATCGGGGGAGCAGTCCAAGAGACCCAGTACTTC. Protein product: CASSIGGAVQETQYF. The variable domain in full, completed from reference TRBV19 and TRBJ2-5, reads DGGITQSPKYLFRKEGQNVTLSCEQNLNHDAMYWYRQDPGQGLRLIYYSQIVNDFQKGDIAEGYSVSREKKESFPLTVTSAQKNPTAFYLCASSIGGAVQETQYFGPGTRLLVL.

The rearrangement uses TRBV20-1 and TRBJ2-1; D gene uncertain. Germline values: CDR1 DFQATT, CDR2 SNEGSKA (reference sequence). This CDR3 has 15 amino acids. V gave up 3 bases and J gave up 6 bases, with 18 bases separating them. The CDR3 DNA reads as TGCAGTGCTAGCGGTGTTCCTCCCGCACGCAATGAGCAGTTCTTC. The encoded protein is CSASGVPPARNEQFF.

The V gene is TRBV25-1, the J gene TRBJ2-5, with D maybe TRBD2 (6 bases). CDR1 MGHDK and CDR2 SYGVNS come from the germline V gene. V lost 4 bases and J lost 5, with 20 bases in between. The CDR3 contains 16 residues. The CDR3 DNA follows: TGTGCCAGCAGTGTTCCTCCTGGCGGTGGGGGGGAGACCCAGTACTTC. Amino acids: CASSVPPGGGGETQYF.

This clonotype has more than one count but fewer than ten. The junction departs from germline at one end; a sequencing error may be responsible. The chain carries TRBV7-9 and TRBJ1-2, with 9 bases aligning to TRBD1. CDR3 length: 18 amino acids. Germline V gene data show CDR1 as SEHNR and CDR2 as FQNEAQ (reference sequence). CDR3 in amino acids: CASSQTGGLQGSPWGYTF. CDR3 sequence (DNA): TGCGCCAGCAGCCAGACAGGGGGACTACAAGGGAGCCCGTGGGGCTACACCTTC.

The chain uses TRBV7-6 and TRBJ1-1; D unclear. In germline, CDR1 is SGHVS, CDR2 FNYEAQ. The CDR3 is 15 residues long. V was shortened by 2 bases and J by 0 bases, with 10 bases between the two germline ends. The CDR3 reads CASSLSPAVNTEAFF. The CDR3, as DNA: TGTGCCAGCAGCTTATCGCCGGCAGTGAACACTGAAGCTTTCTTT.

The J gene is TRBJ2-6, the V gene TRBV7-9, with 9 bases that match TRBD1. V lost 6 bases to trimming and J lost 10 bases; unmatched junction nucleotides: 4. This CDR3 has 13 amino acids. Germline V lookup: CDR1 SEHNR, CDR2 FQNEAQ (reference sequence). The CDR3 is CASSRQGENVLTF. The CDR3 bases are TGTGCCAGCAGTCGACAGGGGGAGAACGTCCTGACTTTC.

This clonotype has only a few counts. V gene TRBV7-9 combines with J gene TRBJ1-1; weak D call: TRBD1 (6 bases). Germline lookup yields CDR1 SEHNR and CDR2 FQNEAQ (reference sequence). Trimming pared 8 bases from V and 6 bases from J, leaving 19 bases between. The CDR3 has 14 amino acids. As DNA, the CDR3 is TGTGCCAGCTCCCCACTGGGGGCGGACCCTGAAGCTTTCTTT. Translating gives CASSPLGADPEAFF.

This clonotype was seen repeatedly, ten times or more. The gene calls are TRBV25-1 and TRBJ2-7; no reliable D call. V lost 8 bases, J lost 5 bases, and 16 bases lay in between. The germline V gene has CDR1 MGHDK and CDR2 SYGVNS. The CDR3 totals 13 residues. The CDR3 loop reads CASHGRDRNEQYF. Here the CDR3 DNA reads TGTGCCAGCCACGGCCGCGATCGGAACGAGCAGTACTTC.

Remarks on this clonotype: The CDR3 ends on some other residue instead of the conserved phenylalanine or tryptophan, so this is likely a read error. This sequence joins TRBV10-2 and TRBJ1-1, with unresolved D. This CDR3 has 12 residues. Germline-derived CDR1 and CDR2 are WSHSY and SAAADI. Trimming removed 1 base from V and 5 bases from J, with 5 bases in between. CDR3 sequence reads: CASSEWGTEAFS. The CDR3 region has the DNA TGCGCCAGCAGTGAGTGGGGTACTGAAGCTTTCTCT.

This clonotype was seen at least ten times. V gene TRBV12-3 or TRBV12-4 combines with J gene TRBJ2-7; 7 nucleotides line up with TRBD2. This CDR3 has 14 amino acids. V shed 8 bases, J shed 2 bases, and the junction held 9 bases outside the gene matches. DNA for the CDR3: TGTGCCAGCCGGAGTGGGACTATAACCTACGAGCAGTACTTC. Its protein is CASRSGTITYEQYF.

The chain links TRBV19 to TRBJ2-3; 8 bases are shared with TRBD1. J gave up 5 bases and V 9 bases, and 13 bases lay outside the gene matches. The CDR3 length is 15 residues. Per the germline V gene, CDR1 is LNHDA and CDR2 is SQIVND (reference sequence). Here the CDR3 reads CASSPRDRRGDTQYF. CDR3 nucleotide sequence: TGTGCCAGCAGCCCCCGGGACAGGCGGGGAGATACGCAGTATTTT.

This clonotype was seen only once. The chain recombines TRBV7-2 with TRBJ2-4; D may be TRBD1 (6 bases). From germline, CDR1 is SGHTA and CDR2 FQGNSA. Trimming cost V 3 bases and J 0 bases, with 12 bases left between them. The CDR3 consists of 16 residues. CDR3 in amino acids: CASSFGTTLAKNIQYF. The CDR3 region has the DNA TGTGCCAGCAGCTTCGGGACAACCCTAGCCAAAAACATTCAGTACTTC.